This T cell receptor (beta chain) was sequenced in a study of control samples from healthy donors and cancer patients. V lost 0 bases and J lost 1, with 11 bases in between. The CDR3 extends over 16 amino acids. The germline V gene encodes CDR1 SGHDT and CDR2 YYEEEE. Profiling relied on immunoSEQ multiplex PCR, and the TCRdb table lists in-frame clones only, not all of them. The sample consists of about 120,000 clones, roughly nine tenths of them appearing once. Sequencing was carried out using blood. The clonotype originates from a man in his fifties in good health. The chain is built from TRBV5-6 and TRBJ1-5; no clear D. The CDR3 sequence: CASSLAHGQSNQPQHF. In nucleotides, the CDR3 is TGTGCCAGCAGCTTGGCTCACGGGCAGAGCAATCAGCCCCAGCATTTT.